These 27 T cell receptor beta chains were all obtained from the same sample, sequenced in a study of response to subunit inactivated influenza vaccine. TCRdb reprocessed the RT-PCR reads with MiXCR, giving one entry per CDR3 protein. The sample lists 300,000 to 350,000 distinct CDR3 sequences; over 20% were seen once. This specimen was PBMCs from blood, taken roughly 20 months after vaccination. These receptors all stem from a man between 50 and 75 years old who received an inactivated influenza vaccine.

The genes are TRBV25-1 and TRBJ2-5; no definite D call. Germline V gene data show CDR1 as MGHDK and CDR2 as SYGVNS. With 8 bases removed from V and 5 bases from J, the gap between germline ends came to 6 bases. The CDR3 runs 10 residues. The CDR3 loop is CASRWETQYF. DNA for the CDR3: TGTGCCAGCCGGTGGGAGACCCAGTACTTC.

The CDR3 DNA sequence: TGCAGTGCTAGAGATGGCCAGGGGAGCACAGATACGCAGTATTTT. Translated, it gives CSARDGQGSTDTQYF. The rearrangement joins TRBV20-1 to TRBJ2-3, with D possibly TRBD1 on 6 matching bases. The germline V gene has CDR1 DFQATT and CDR2 SNEGSKA (reference sequence). Trimming shortened V by 0 bases and J by 0 bases, and 10 bases separated the two germline ends. This CDR3 is 15 amino acids long.

This chain connects TRBV9 to TRBJ1-2; D not certain. Trimming left V 0 bases short and J 2 bases short, with 2 bases between. Germline V gene data show CDR1 as SGDLS and CDR2 as YYNGEE. There are 12 residues in the CDR3. CDR3 in DNA: TGTGCCAGCAGCGTAGGCAACTATGGCTACACCTTC. This translates into CASSVGNYGYTF.

The rearrangement links TRBV7-2 to TRBJ2-7; weak D call: TRBD2 (5 bases). Trimming removed 1 base at V and 6 bases at J, with 7 bases between. Germline lookup yields CDR1 SGHTA and CDR2 FQGNSA. CDR3 length: 12 amino acids. CDR3 nucleotides: TGTGCCAGCAGCTTAGTCGGGGTCGAGCAGTACTTC. The encoded protein is CASSLVGVEQYF.

This chain links TRBV10-1 with TRBJ1-1; D gene ambiguous. Germline CDR1 and CDR2: WNHNN and SYGVQD (reference sequence). The CDR3 extends over 11 amino acids. V was pared by 3 bases and J by 3 bases, with 2 bases between. DNA of the CDR3: TGCGCCAGCAGTGACGACACTGAAGCTTTCTTT. Encoded protein: CASSDDTEAFF.

This clonotype was seen a handful of times. This chain uses TRBV5-1 with TRBJ1-5; D gene uncertain. V shed 2 bases and J shed 9 bases, with 12 bases lying between them. This CDR3 contains 13 residues. Germline CDR1 and CDR2: SGHRS and YFSETQ. The CDR3 loop is CASSLARGAPQHF. DNA of the CDR3: TGCGCCAGCAGCTTAGCCCGCGGCGCGCCCCAGCATTTT.

The chain is built from TRBV4-1 and TRBJ1-1; TRBD1 agrees at 9 bases. Trimming removed 1 base from V and 4 bases from J; junction bases left unmatched: 1. Germline V gives CDR1 MGHRA, CDR2 YSYEKL. The length of the CDR3 is 14 residues. CDR3 in amino acids: CASSQGTGATEAFF. CDR3 bases: TGCGCCAGCAGCCAAGGGACAGGGGCCACTGAAGCTTTCTTT.

This clonotype was counted a few times. The chain carries TRBV20-1 and TRBJ1-5; 8 bases are a match to TRBD1. This CDR3 comprises 13 residues. The J segment lost 6 bases and the V segment lost 3 bases, leaving 4 bases of the junction unmatched. The germline V gene has CDR1 DFQATT and CDR2 SNEGSKA (reference sequence). The CDR3 protein is CSARTGVGQPQHF. In nucleotides, the CDR3 is TGCAGTGCTAGGACAGGGGTGGGTCAGCCCCAGCATTTT.

The V call is TRBV18, the J call TRBJ1-1; D unresolved. The CDR3 consists of 14 residues. CDR1 is KGHSH, CDR2 LQKENI, per germline. Trimming stripped 2 bases from V and 0 bases from J, with 7 bases between. The CDR3 DNA is TGTGCCAGCTCACCATGGTCTGTGAACACTGAAGCTTTCTTT. Translating it yields CASSPWSVNTEAFF. The whole variable domain, remainder taken from reference TRBV18 and TRBJ1-1, is NAGVMQNPRHLVRRRGQEARLRCSPMKGHSHVYWYRQLPEEGLKFMVYLQKENIIDESGMPKERFSAEFPKEGPSILRIQQVVRGDSAAYFCASSPWSVNTEAFFGQGTRLTVV.

This clonotype has a count of ten or more. The chain links TRBV7-9 to TRBJ1-2, with TRBD1 matching 7 bases. V shed 0 bases, J shed 0 bases, and the junction held 7 bases outside the gene matches. Looked up from germline, CDR1 is SEHNR and CDR2 is FQNEAQ (reference sequence). This CDR3 contains 17 residues. The CDR3 loop is CASSLAFGTVANYGYTF. The CDR3 nucleotides read TGTGCCAGCAGCTTAGCCTTCGGGACAGTTGCTAACTATGGCTACACCTTC.

The CDR3: CASSLSGGTAKNIQYF. Written as DNA, the CDR3 is TGTGCCAGCAGTTTGAGCGGGGGTACGGCCAAAAACATTCAGTACTTC. The chain links TRBV12-3 or TRBV12-4 to TRBJ2-4; 8 bases line up with TRBD2. Losses at the gene ends were 3 bases for V and 1 base for J; bases not matched to a gene: 5. This CDR3 contains 16 residues.

This clonotype occurred a few times. The V call is TRBV20-1, the J call TRBJ1-5; D is undetermined. V was clipped by 0 bases and J by 4 bases, with 10 bases between them. Germline values: CDR1 DFQATT, CDR2 SNEGSKA (reference sequence). The CDR3 is made up of 14 amino acids. The CDR3, as DNA: TGCAGTGCTAGAGATCGGACGGGGAATCAGCCCCAGCATTTT. This translates into CSARDRTGNQPQHF.

The rearrangement links TRBV20-1 to TRBJ2-2; 7 bases map to TRBD2. Germline loops: CDR1 DFQATT, CDR2 SNEGSKA (reference sequence). This CDR3 is built from 15 residues. Germline trimming cut 6 bases from V and 9 bases from J; bases unmatched to any gene: 16. Here the CDR3 DNA reads TGCAGTGCAAGAAAGGTCGGGAGGTTGGAACGGGAGCTGTTTTTT. The encoded protein is CSARKVGRLERELFF.

The CDR3 region has the DNA TGCAGTGCTCTGGGTAGACTAGCGGGATTCAATGAGCAGTTCTTC. It is translated as CSALGRLAGFNEQFF. V gene TRBV20-1 combines with J gene TRBJ2-1, with 11 bases matching TRBD2. The CDR3 loop spans 15 amino acids. Germline trimming cut 5 bases from V and 6 bases from J; bases unmatched to any gene: 9. Germline CDR1 is DFQATT and CDR2 is SNEGSKA (reference sequence).

About this clonotype: A junction end diverges from the germline sequence, so it may reflect a read error. This sequence joins TRBV12-3 or TRBV12-4 and TRBJ2-1; 9 bases map to TRBD2. The CDR3 length is 16 residues. The CDR3, as DNA: TGTGCTAGCAGTTTACGTAGCGGGAGCAAGTACAATGAGCAGTTCTTC. It codes for CASSLRSGSKYNEQFF.

This clonotype has only one observation. This rearrangement joins TRBV7-9 to TRBJ2-1; 8 bases fit TRBD2. The CDR3 sequence is 16 residues long. V was clipped by 2 bases and J by 1 base; unmatched bases: 4. The germline V gene encodes CDR1 SEHNR and CDR2 FQNEAQ (reference sequence). Here the CDR3 reads CASSLSGGRSYNEQFF. CDR3 nucleotides: TGTGCCAGCAGCTTATCCGGCGGGAGGTCCTACAATGAGCAGTTCTTC.

This clonotype occurred a few times. This sequence joins TRBV10-3 and TRBJ1-2, with 7 bases fitting TRBD1. V was pared by 6 bases and J by 6 bases, with 1 base of the junction left unmatched. CDR1 is ENHRY, CDR2 SYGVKD, per germline. CDR3 length: 11 residues. The CDR3 region has the DNA TGTGCCATCAGCGACAGGGATGGCTACACCTTC. Protein sequence: CAISDRDGYTF.

The chain recombines TRBV18 with TRBJ2-7; the match to TRBD2 covers 10 bases. Per germline, CDR1 KGHSH and CDR2 LQKENI. The CDR3 spans 15 residues. With V trimmed by 3 bases and J by 6 bases, 8 bases remained unmatched. The chain's CDR3 is CASSPGIAGGSEQYF. DNA for the CDR3: TGTGCCAGCTCACCGGGCATAGCGGGAGGATCCGAGCAGTACTTC.

This clonotype was detected only a few times. J is TRBJ2-1 and V is TRBV28, with D unresolved. The CDR3 has 18 amino acids. V lost 5 bases and J lost 4, with 24 bases in between. Germline V gene lookup returns CDR1 MDHEN and CDR2 SYDVKM. The CDR3 loop is CASSLSFGPKRKYNEQFF. The CDR3 DNA reads TGTGCCAGCAGTCTCAGTTTCGGGCCAAAAAGAAAATACAATGAGCAGTTCTTC.

This clonotype was observed a handful of times. The chain employs TRBV28 and TRBJ2-1; 8 bases agree with TRBD2. Trimming cost V 3 bases and J 7 bases; bases outside gene matches: 8. Germline V lookup: CDR1 MDHEN, CDR2 SYDVKM. The CDR3 covers 15 residues. The chain's CDR3 is CASSLTSGGLNEQFF. Written as DNA, the CDR3 is TGTGCCAGCAGTTTGACCAGCGGGGGCCTGAATGAGCAGTTCTTC.

This clonotype was recorded many times. The chain couples TRBV20-1 to TRBJ1-4, with 7 bases lining up with TRBD1. Germline CDR1 is DFQATT and CDR2 is SNEGSKA (reference sequence). The CDR3 contains 15 residues. The ends lost 1 base at V and 5 bases at J; junction bases unmatched: 7. The CDR3 DNA is TGCAGTGCTAGAGCGAGACAGGGACGGAATGAAAAACTGTTTTTT. Its protein product is CSARARQGRNEKLFF.

The gene calls are TRBV19 and TRBJ1-2; D is unresolved. The CDR3 covers 14 residues. Germline CDR1 is LNHDA and CDR2 is SQIVND (reference sequence). The V end lost 3 bases, the J end lost 4 bases, and 12 bases lay between the germline ends. CDR3 sequence: CASSMVAASYGYTF. Here the CDR3 DNA reads TGTGCCAGTAGTATGGTGGCAGCTTCCTATGGCTACACCTTC.

The chain couples TRBV5-1 to TRBJ2-2, with D hard to call. Trimming pared 0 bases from V and 0 bases from J, leaving 9 bases between. The CDR3 length is 16 residues. Germline CDR1 is SGHRS and CDR2 is YFSETQ. CDR3 protein: CASSLGQASNTGELFF. CDR3 DNA: TGCGCCAGCAGCTTGGGGCAGGCCTCGAACACCGGGGAGCTGTTTTTT.

The chain is built from TRBV5-1 and TRBJ1-1; 9 positions agree with TRBD1. Trimming at V came to 3 bases and at J to 6 bases, leaving 9 bases not matched to a gene. The germline V gene has CDR1 SGHRS and CDR2 YFSETQ. The CDR3 is made up of 15 amino acids. The CDR3 DNA follows: TGCGCCAGCAGCTCCCGTTTACGACAGGGGGCTGAAGCTTTCTTT. This encodes CASSSRLRQGAEAFF.

This clonotype was seen repeatedly, ten times or more. This chain uses TRBV20-1 with TRBJ2-1; 13 positions agree with TRBD2. Germline V gene data show CDR1 as DFQATT and CDR2 as SNEGSKA (reference sequence). The CDR3 loop spans 14 amino acids. V dropped 7 bases and J dropped 7; count of bases not matched to a gene: 7. CDR3 in amino acids: CSGGQGLAGNEQFF. For the CDR3, the DNA is TGCAGTGGAGGGCAGGGACTAGCGGGGAATGAGCAGTTCTTC.

This chain connects TRBV7-2 to TRBJ2-1; 12 bases fit TRBD2. J gave up 4 bases and V 4 bases, and 5 bases lay outside the gene matches. The germline CDR1 and CDR2 sequences are SGHTA and FQGNSA. This CDR3 region has 16 residues. CDR3 residues: CASSSSGRVRYNEQFF. The CDR3 DNA reads as TGTGCCAGCAGCTCTAGCGGGAGGGTGCGGTACAATGAGCAGTTCTTC.

The V call is TRBV7-2, the J call TRBJ2-2; no firm D call. Per the germline V gene, CDR1 is SGHTA and CDR2 is FQGNSA. CDR3 length: 12 residues. Between the trimmed V and J ends, which lost 4 bases and 7 bases, there was a span of 7 bases. Written as DNA, the CDR3 is TGTGCCAGCAGCTCTCCCGGCGGGGAGCTGTTTTTT. The encoded protein is CASSSPGGELFF. The whole variable domain, filled in from reference TRBV7-2 and TRBJ2-2, reads GAGVSQSPSNKVTEKGKDVELRCDPISGHTALYWYRQSLGQGLEFLIYFQGNSAPDKSGLPSDRFSAERTGGSVSTLTIQRTQQEDSAVYLCASSSPGGELFFGEGSRLTVL.